The 4 T cell receptor beta chains reported below all come from one sample, sequenced in a study of blood T cell repertoires in COVID-19. Libraries were prepared by immunoSEQ multiplex PCR; TCRdb keeps only in-frame clonotypes and omits some of them. The sample has around 240,000 clones, around 93% seen once. The sequenced material came from PBMCs or T cells enriched from blood (not recorded which). The receptors here all came from a human donor in a cohort exposed to, infected with or recovered from COVID-19 (not recorded which). The donor label of this sample is uncertain.

Points on this clone: The CDR3 does not close with the conserved phenylalanine or tryptophan, likely indicating a read error. This chain connects TRBV4-1 to TRBJ2-7, with TRBD1 identical over 8 bases. This CDR3 is 14 amino acids long. V dropped 4 bases and J dropped 5; count of bases not matched to a gene: 7. Germline-derived CDR1 and CDR2 are MGHRA and YSYEKL. CDR3 region: CASSREPGGHEQYL. Written as DNA, the CDR3 is TGCGCCAGCAGCCGCGAACCAGGGGGCCACGAGCAGTACCTC.

The chain links TRBV10-2 to TRBJ1-1, with 7 bases identical to TRBD1. Germline V gives CDR1 WSHSY, CDR2 SAAADI. CDR3 length equals 13 residues. The J segment lost 3 bases and the V segment lost 6 bases, leaving 4 bases of the junction unmatched. DNA for the CDR3: TGCGCCAGCAGCGCAACAGGGGACACTGAAGCTTTCTTT. Amino acid sequence: CASSATGDTEAFF.

The CDR3: CAITVQGVYGTEAFF. CDR3 DNA sequence: TGTGCCATCACCGTACAGGGGGTCTATGGGACTGAAGCTTTCTTT. The rearrangement joins TRBV10-3 to TRBJ1-1; 8 positions agree with TRBD1. The CDR3 totals 15 residues. Trimming at V came to 7 bases and at J to 5 bases, leaving 12 bases not matched to a gene. Germline V CDR1 and CDR2: ENHRY, SYGVKD.

The chain links TRBV18 to TRBJ1-2; 7 nucleotides agree with TRBD1. CDR1 is KGHSH, CDR2 LQKENI, per germline. This CDR3 comprises 14 residues. The ends lost 4 bases at V and 2 bases at J; junction bases unmatched: 4. Written as DNA, the CDR3 is TGTGCCAGCTCACGGCAGGGGGAAAACTATGGCTACACCTTC. Its translation is CASSRQGENYGYTF. Using reference TRBV18 and TRBJ1-2 for the parts outside the CDR3, the full variable domain is NAGVMQNPRHLVRRRGQEARLRCSPMKGHSHVYWYRQLPEEGLKFMVYLQKENIIDESGMPKERFSAEFPKEGPSILRIQQVVRGDSAAYFCASSRQGENYGYTFGSGTRLTVV.